What follows is one T cell receptor beta chain and its context. This sample was included in a study of shared clonotypes between healthy human individuals. CDR3 size: 17 residues. V shed 2 bases and J shed 7 bases, with 22 bases lying between them. Germline CDR1 is SGHTA and CDR2 is FQGNSA. Produced via immunoSEQ multiplex PCR; TCRdb's table is partial and in-frame only. The sample holds 2 million to 2.5 million clones, more than 85% seen once. This rearrangement joins TRBV7-2 to TRBJ2-3; the D is unclear. Input material: naive CD4+ T cells from PBMCs. Described subset: CD45RA+ positively selected. This TCR came from a man aged 18 to 29 in good health. Some clones in this sample may be carry-over from other donors' samples. The DNA of the CDR3 is TGTGCCAGCAGCTTACAGCTCCCGGGTCCTTCGCCCTATACGCAGTATTTT. Translating it yields CASSLQLPGPSPYTQYF. The complete variable domain, with remaining parts taken from reference TRBV7-2 and TRBJ2-3, reads GAGVSQSPSNKVTEKGKDVELRCDPISGHTALYWYRQSLGQGLEFLIYFQGNSAPDKSGLPSDRFSAERTGGSVSTLTIQRTQQEDSAVYLCASSLQLPGPSPYTQYFGPGTRLTVL.